The clone carrying this T cell receptor (beta chain) has a single count. Its cognate antigen is unknown. This sample was included in a study of cytomegalovirus exposure and HLA in healthy donors. The PCR ran on 60 Vbeta and 13 Jbeta primers. This table comes from immunoSEQ multiplex PCR, and its TCRdb copy is limited to in-frame clones, with some not included. The sample contains around 85,000 clones, 80% of which appear only once. Study outcomes and limitations: In a later analysis, TCR beta V- and J-gene trimming was associated with a missense DCLRE1C variant. Cytomegalovirus association was assigned to 150 to 200 TCR beta chains.

Specimen: PBMCs. The receptor comes from a woman in her fifties or sixties in good health and CMV-seropositive.

The CDR3 bases are TGTGCCAGCAGCACCACAGGGGTTAAAGATACGCAGTATTTT. Residues: CASSTTGVKDTQYF. This rearrangement joins TRBV5-5 to TRBJ2-3; 7 bases line up with TRBD1. Germline V gene sequence: CDR1 SGHKS, CDR2 YYEKEE (reference sequence). With V trimmed by 4 bases and J by 5 bases, 7 bases remained unmatched. The CDR3 covers 14 residues.